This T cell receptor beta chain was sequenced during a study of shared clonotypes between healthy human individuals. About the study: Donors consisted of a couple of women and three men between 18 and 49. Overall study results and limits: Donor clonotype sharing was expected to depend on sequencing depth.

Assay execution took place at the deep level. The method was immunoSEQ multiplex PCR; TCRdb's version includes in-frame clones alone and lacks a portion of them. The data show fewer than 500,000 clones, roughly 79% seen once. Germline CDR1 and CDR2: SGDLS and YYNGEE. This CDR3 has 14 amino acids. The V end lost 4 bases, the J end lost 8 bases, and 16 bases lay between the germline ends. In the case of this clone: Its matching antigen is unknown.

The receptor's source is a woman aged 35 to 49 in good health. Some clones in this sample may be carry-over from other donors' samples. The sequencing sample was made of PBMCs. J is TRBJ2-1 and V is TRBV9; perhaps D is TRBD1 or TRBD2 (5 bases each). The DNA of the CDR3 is TGTGCCAGCAGCCCGGGACCCTTGGGTGATGAGCAGTTCTTC. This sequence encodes CASSPGPLGDEQFF.